This T cell receptor (beta chain) was sequenced in a study of cytomegalovirus exposure and HLA in healthy donors. In regard to this clone: The antigen is unknown.

General study findings and limits: Upon later analysis, TCR association rates were observed to vary by HLA locus, being highest for DRB1 and lowest for HLA-C. Clonal expansion was found to be greater in HLA-associated TCR beta chains than in equally common others in a later analysis. It was only CMV serostatus that was available as immune exposure information.

The PCR employed 60 Vbeta primers together with 13 Jbeta primers. Using immunoSEQ multiplex PCR, the repertoire was profiled, and TCRdb retains in-frame clones only, with some absent. The sample records some 200,000 clones, roughly 70% being singletons. The germline V gene encodes CDR1 SGHTA and CDR2 FQGNSA. V was clipped by 3 bases and J by 8 bases, with 11 bases between them. The CDR3 runs 13 residues. Sequencing input: PBMCs. The chain couples TRBV7-2 to TRBJ2-1, with D possibly matching TRBD1 (5 bases). This receptor was obtained from a woman in her twenties or thirties in good health and CMV-seronegative. The CDR3 DNA follows: TGTGCCAGCAGCTTGAGAGTCAGGGATGAGCAGTTCTTC. This translates into CASSLRVRDEQFF. The entire variable domain, with the rest obtained from reference TRBV7-2 and TRBJ2-1, is as follows: GAGVSQSPSNKVTEKGKDVELRCDPISGHTALYWYRQSLGQGLEFLIYFQGNSAPDKSGLPSDRFSAERTGGSVSTLTIQRTQQEDSAVYLCASSLRVRDEQFFGPGTRLTVL.